A single sample gave rise to the 26 T cell receptor beta chains below, sequenced in a study of radiotherapy plus CTLA-4 blockade in lung cancer. Produced via immunoSEQ multiplex PCR; TCRdb's table is partial and in-frame only. The repertoire holds about 110,000 clones, around 84% seen once, with 2.5% to 3.5% in the top ten. Sequenced material: peripheral blood, taken from a patient treated with radiotherapy plus ipilimumab. The receptors come from a human donor with non-small cell lung cancer that progressed on radiotherapy plus ipilimumab. Some clones in this sample may be carry-over from other donors' samples.

The chain employs TRBV5-5 and TRBJ2-5, with 7 bases matching TRBD1. Trimming took 3 bases from V and 0 from J; bases not matched to a gene: 2. CDR3 length equals 14 residues. Germline assignment: CDR1 SGHKS and CDR2 YYEKEE (reference sequence). The DNA of the CDR3 is TGTGCCAGCAGCTCGACAGGGTACCAAGAGACCCAGTACTTC. Its translation: CASSSTGYQETQYF.

This clone showed up just a few times. The chain joins TRBV5-1 to TRBJ2-3, with 7 bases aligning to TRBD1. The CDR3 spans 15 residues. Trimming removed 4 bases from V and 4 bases from J; junction bases left unmatched: 9. The germline V gene has CDR1 SGHRS and CDR2 YFSETQ. CDR3 in DNA: TGCGCCAGCAGCCGCAGCGTAGGGGGCGCAGATACGCAGTATTTT. This encodes CASSRSVGGADTQYF.

This clone was recorded a few times. The V and J genes are TRBV27 and TRBJ2-7; 10 nucleotides agree with TRBD2. Germline V gene sequence: CDR1 MNHEY, CDR2 SMNVEV (reference sequence). V gave up 5 bases and J gave up 4 bases; unmatched junction bases: 11. This CDR3 region has 16 residues. This CDR3 is CASSPLSSGGPYEQYF. The CDR3 coding sequence is TGTGCCAGCAGTCCCCTGAGTAGCGGGGGGCCTTACGAGCAGTACTTC.

The chain is built from TRBV11-3 and TRBJ2-5; D is unresolved. This CDR3 has 15 amino acids. V was pared by 2 bases and J by 0 bases, with 10 bases between. The germline V gene has CDR1 SGHNT and CDR2 YENEEA. CDR3 in DNA: TGTGCCAGCAGCTTATATGGGATAGACCAAGAGACCCAGTACTTC. It yields the protein CASSLYGIDQETQYF.

This clone was counted once. The rearrangement links TRBV5-1 to TRBJ2-5, with 7 positions matching TRBD1. In germline, CDR1 is SGHRS, CDR2 YFSETQ. V gave up 4 bases and J gave up 0 bases; unmatched junction bases: 6. CDR3 length: 15 residues. The CDR3 DNA reads as TGCGCCAGCAGCCCGGGACAGACCGACCAAGAGACCCAGTACTTC. Amino acids: CASSPGQTDQETQYF.

The rearrangement links TRBV9 to TRBJ2-5; TRBD2 is a possible D gene (5 bases). V gave up 0 bases and J gave up 5 bases, with 5 bases separating them. This CDR3 has 12 residues. CDR1 is SGDLS and CDR2 is YYNGEE in the germline V gene. Here the CDR3 reads CASSVGEETQYF. The CDR3 DNA is TGTGCCAGCAGCGTAGGGGAGGAGACCCAGTACTTC.

This clone was counted a few times. The V gene is TRBV27, the J gene TRBJ2-6, with 7 bases lining up with TRBD1. With V trimmed by 5 bases and J by 0 bases, 4 bases remained unmatched. This CDR3 contains 16 residues. The germline gives CDR1 MNHEY, CDR2 SMNVEV (reference sequence). The CDR3 nucleotides are TGTGCCAGCAGTGAACAGGGGTTCTCTGGGGCCAACGTCCTGACTTTC. Residues: CASSEQGFSGANVLTF.

The J gene is TRBJ1-6, the V gene TRBV30; 7 bases are shared with TRBD1. From germline, CDR1 is GTSNPN and CDR2 SVGIG (reference sequence). V shed 5 bases and J 9 bases; nucleotides not matched to a gene: 7. The CDR3 sequence is 13 residues long. In DNA, the CDR3 is TGTGCCTGGCAGGGGGTAGGAGTTTCACCCCTCCACTTT. Its translation is CAWQGVGVSPLHF.

This clone has more than one count but fewer than ten. The rearrangement uses TRBV5-1 and TRBJ1-4, with D perhaps TRBD1 (5 bases). V gave up 6 bases and J gave up 4 bases, with 16 bases separating them. Germline V gene lookup returns CDR1 SGHRS and CDR2 YFSETQ. This CDR3 is 15 amino acids long. CDR3 in DNA: TGCGCCAGCACCGCAGCCGGGACGGATAATGAAAAACTGTTTTTT. Translated, it gives CASTAAGTDNEKLFF.

This chain uses TRBV21-1 with TRBJ1-6. TRBV21-1 is shown as a pseudogene. This CDR3 is built from 9 residues. The CDR3 nucleotides are TGTGCCAGCAGCCAGAGGTGGTACTTT. Translated: CASSQRWYF.

The rearrangement uses TRBV7-2 and TRBJ2-2, with D possibly being TRBD1 (6 bases). Per the germline V gene, CDR1 is SGHTA and CDR2 is FQGNSA. The V end lost 5 bases, the J end lost 2 bases, and 12 bases lay between the germline ends. The CDR3 contains 15 residues. CDR3 nucleotide sequence: TGTGCCAGCAGCCGTTACAGGGAAAACACCGGGGAGCTGTTTTTT. Protein product: CASSRYRENTGELFF.

The chain combines TRBV6-6 with TRBJ1-1, with D perhaps matching TRBD1 (5 bases). The CDR3 spans 14 residues. V was trimmed by 4 bases and J by 4 bases, leaving 13 bases between them. CDR1 MNHNY and CDR2 SVGAGI come from the germline V gene (reference sequence). CDR3 sequence reads: CASSWEGEATEAFF. CDR3 bases: TGTGCCAGCAGTTGGGAAGGGGAGGCCACTGAAGCTTTCTTT.

V usage is TRBV30 and J usage is TRBJ1-4, with D possibly TRBD1 on 5 matching bases. The CDR3 totals 13 residues. Trimming took 4 bases from V and 8 from J, leaving 14 bases between them. Germline assignment: CDR1 GTSNPN and CDR2 SVGIG (reference sequence). The CDR3 sequence is CAWTSGFGEKLFF. Written as DNA, the CDR3 is TGTGCCTGGACGTCAGGGTTCGGGGAAAAACTGTTTTTT.

The chain has TRBV18 and TRBJ1-6; D not resolved. Deletions cut 0 bases from V and 0 bases from J, with 9 bases between. There are 17 residues in the CDR3. From germline, CDR1 is KGHSH and CDR2 LQKENI. DNA of the CDR3: TGTGCCAGCTCACCACCCTTCTCGAGCTCCTATAATTCACCCCTCCACTTT. Its protein product is CASSPPFSSSYNSPLHF.

In nucleotides, the CDR3 is TGTGCCAGCAGTGAAGTAATACTCCAGCAGTACTTC. Its translation is CASSEVILQQYF. The rearrangement links TRBV6-1 to TRBJ2-7, with D unclear. Germline V gives CDR1 MNHNS, CDR2 SASEGT. The CDR3 has 12 residues. Trimming took 1 base from V and 8 from J, leaving 9 bases between them.

The V call is TRBV6-5, the J call TRBJ2-7; TRBD1 is a possible D gene (5 bases). This CDR3 has 15 residues. Germline V gene lookup returns CDR1 MNHEY and CDR2 SVGAGI. V was pared by 6 bases and J by 5 bases, with 20 bases between. DNA for the CDR3: TGTGCCAGCAGGACACCAGCAGGGCGCTTCAACGAGCAGTACTTC. Translation: CASRTPAGRFNEQYF.

The rearrangement uses TRBV10-3 and TRBJ1-1; D is uncertain. CDR1 is ENHRY and CDR2 is SYGVKD in the germline V gene. The CDR3 has 14 residues. Trimming removed 7 bases from V and 1 base from J, with 13 bases in between. CDR3 sequence (DNA): TGTGCCATCACCCCAAACGTGGGGAACACTGAAGCTTTCTTT. Its protein product is CAITPNVGNTEAFF.

This chain links TRBV6-4 with TRBJ1-6; D gene uncertain. The CDR3 extends over 13 amino acids. The germline V gene encodes CDR1 MRHNA and CDR2 SNTAGT. Trimming cost V 2 bases and J 9 bases, with 8 bases left between them. DNA of the CDR3: TGTGCCAGCAGTGACATCGACGGTTCACCCCTCCACTTT. It is translated as CASSDIDGSPLHF.

The chain links TRBV30 to TRBJ2-7, with D possibly matching TRBD2 (5 bases). The germline V gene encodes CDR1 GTSNPN and CDR2 SVGIG (reference sequence). Deletions cut 4 bases from V and 3 bases from J, with 10 bases between. The length of the CDR3 is 12 residues. The CDR3 loop is CAWNSGLYEQYF. The CDR3 bases are TGTGCCTGGAACAGCGGACTCTACGAGCAGTACTTC.

This sequence joins TRBV7-5 and TRBJ2-3. TRBV7-5 is termed a pseudogene. The CDR3 has 22 residues. The CDR3 is CVRSLSFGVEPRLRGWADTQYF. CDR3 DNA: TGTGTCAGAAGCTTAAGTTTCGGGGTCGAACCTAGATTGAGGGGCTGGGCAGATACGCAGTATTTT.

V is TRBV9 and J is TRBJ2-5; no reliable D call. The CDR3 consists of 13 residues. Deletions cut 0 bases from V and 5 bases from J, with 8 bases between. Germline V gene data show CDR1 as SGDLS and CDR2 as YYNGEE. This chain's CDR3 is CASSVVLGETQYF. CDR3 DNA: TGTGCCAGCAGCGTAGTCTTGGGGGAGACCCAGTACTTC.

This clone was recorded a few times. The V gene is TRBV6-1, the J gene TRBJ2-5; 9 nucleotides align to TRBD2. Germline V gene lookup returns CDR1 MNHNS and CDR2 SASEGT. V lost 10 bases and J lost 2; bases outside the gene matches: 8. The CDR3 totals 14 residues. This CDR3 is CAIGSGGDQETQYF. For the CDR3, the DNA is TGTGCCATAGGTAGCGGGGGTGATCAAGAGACCCAGTACTTC.

The chain combines TRBV2 with TRBJ1-3; D gene unclear. V shed 5 bases and J shed 6 bases, with 5 bases lying between them. CDR3 length: 11 amino acids. Germline assignment: CDR1 SNHLY and CDR2 FYNNEI. The CDR3 region is CASSRQNTIYF. In nucleotides, the CDR3 is TGTGCCAGCAGTCGGCAAAACACCATATATTTT.

V and J are TRBV19 and TRBJ2-2; D is unclear. V lost 5 bases and J lost 4, with 11 bases in between. The CDR3 extends over 14 amino acids. Germline V gene lookup returns CDR1 LNHDA and CDR2 SQIVND (reference sequence). The chain's CDR3 is CASSAWTGTGELFF. The CDR3, as DNA: TGTGCCAGTAGTGCGTGGACGGGCACCGGGGAGCTGTTTTTT.

This chain uses TRBV2 with TRBJ2-1; tentatively, D is TRBD1 (6 bases). The CDR3 length is 13 residues. CDR1 and CDR2 from the germline V gene are SNHLY and FYNNEI. With 9 bases removed from V and 3 bases from J, the gap between germline ends came to 12 bases. In DNA form, the CDR3 reads TGTGCCAGTCATCCGGGACACTACAATGAGCAGTTCTTC. It translates to CASHPGHYNEQFF.

The rearrangement joins TRBV12-5 to TRBJ1-4, with TRBD1 as a possible D gene (6 bases). From germline, CDR1 is LGHNT and CDR2 FRNRAP. CDR3 length: 13 residues. Trimming pared 3 bases from V and 8 bases from J, leaving 10 bases between. The CDR3 region is CASGFRGGEKLFF. For the CDR3, the DNA is TGTGCTAGTGGTTTCAGGGGAGGGGAAAAACTGTTTTTT.